The 15 T cell receptor beta chains below come from one sample, sequenced in a study of CD8+ T cells in alopecia areata. The sequencing template was cDNA reverse transcribed from extracted RNA. Sequencing used immunoSEQ multiplex PCR; TCRdb keeps in-frame clones, though not all of them. In the table there are about 270,000 clones, 60% of which are singletons. Specified treatment: oral pan-JAK inhibitor, 5-10 mg twice daily. This specimen consisted of CD4+ T cells sorted from blood, obtained around week 53, from a patient treated with tofacitinib. These receptors were obtained from a human donor with alopecia areata.

Here the CDR3 reads CASSLTGNNMGEETQYF. The CDR3 nucleotides are TGTGCCAGCAGCCTGACAGGGAATAACATGGGGGAAGAGACCCAGTACTTC. V gene TRBV5-6 combines with J gene TRBJ2-5; 7 bases align to TRBD1. This CDR3 region has 17 residues. Per the germline V gene, CDR1 is SGHDT and CDR2 is YYEEEE. V lost 4 bases, J lost 3 bases, and 15 bases stayed unmatched. The full variable domain, completed using reference TRBV5-6 and TRBJ2-5, is DAGVTQSPTHLIKTRGQQVTLRCSPKSGHDTVSWYQQALGQGPQFIFQYYEEEERQRGNFPDRFSGHQFPNYSSELNVNALLLGDSALYLCASSLTGNNMGEETQYFGPGTRLLVL.

The chain carries TRBV10-3 and TRBJ2-5; D may be TRBD1 (5 bases). From germline, CDR1 is ENHRY and CDR2 SYGVKD. This CDR3 is 12 amino acids long. Trimming shortened V by 2 bases and J by 4 bases, and 5 bases separated the two germline ends. The CDR3: CAISEQGETQYF. CDR3 bases: TGTGCCATCAGTGAGCAGGGAGAGACCCAGTACTTC.

This rearrangement joins TRBV30 to TRBJ1-5, with 7 bases aligning to TRBD1. V lost 2 bases to trimming and J lost 6 bases; unmatched junction nucleotides: 7. Looked up from germline, CDR1 is GTSNPN and CDR2 is SVGIG (reference sequence). CDR3 length: 14 amino acids. The CDR3 coding sequence is TGTGCCTGGAGTAGGACAGGCCCGGCTCAGCCCCAGCATTTT. This sequence encodes CAWSRTGPAQPQHF.

This clone was seen a handful of times. CDR3 DNA: TGCAGCGCTAGGGGGCGCCTAAGCTCCTACGAGCAGTACTTC. Protein: CSARGRLSSYEQYF. The chain combines TRBV29-1 with TRBJ2-7, with 7 positions matching TRBD1. The CDR3 length is 14 residues. Germline CDR1 SQVTM, CDR2 ANQGSEA. V lost 7 bases to trimming and J lost 0 bases; unmatched junction nucleotides: 9.

V and J are TRBV15 and TRBJ1-5; D gene unclear. Deletions cut 3 bases from V and 10 bases from J, with 10 bases between. Germline V gene data show CDR1 as LNHNV and CDR2 as YYDKDF (reference sequence). The CDR3 contains 12 residues. CDR3 amino acids: CATSRPLNPQHF. In DNA form, the CDR3 reads TGTGCCACCAGCAGGCCCCTCAATCCCCAGCATTTT.

V is TRBV7-2 and J is TRBJ2-1; no clear D. With 2 bases removed from V and 6 bases from J, the gap between germline ends came to 2 bases. CDR3 size: 11 residues. Germline V gene lookup returns CDR1 SGHTA and CDR2 FQGNSA. CDR3 sequence: CASSLSNEQFF. The CDR3 bases are TGTGCCAGCAGCTTAAGCAATGAGCAGTTCTTC.

For the CDR3, the DNA is TGTGCCACCAGCAGGCTCGGGAGTCCGCGAGGCTACACCTTC. Translation: CATSRLGSPRGYTF. This chain uses TRBV15 with TRBJ1-2; D gene ambiguous. This CDR3 region has 14 residues. CDR1 and CDR2 from the germline V gene are LNHNV and YYDKDF (reference sequence). V gave up 3 bases and J gave up 8 bases, with 16 bases separating them.

This chain uses TRBV5-4 with TRBJ1-2, with D possibly TRBD1 on 5 matching bases. Trimming pared 4 bases from V and 4 bases from J, leaving 11 bases between. There are 13 residues in the CDR3. Germline values: CDR1 SGHNT, CDR2 YYREEE (reference sequence). The CDR3 region is CASSPAGGYGYTF. The CDR3 DNA sequence: TGTGCCAGCAGCCCCGCGGGGGGCTATGGCTACACCTTC.

In its sample, this clone was seen a few times. CDR3 amino acids: CASSQPTGRRPQETQYF. The CDR3 DNA sequence: TGTGCCAGCAGCCAACCGACAGGGAGGCGGCCTCAAGAGACCCAGTACTTC. The V call is TRBV7-2, the J call TRBJ2-5, with TRBD1 as a possible D gene (7 bases). The germline V gene has CDR1 SGHTA and CDR2 FQGNSA. This CDR3 is 17 amino acids long. V was shortened by 5 bases and J by 2 bases, with 21 bases between the two germline ends.

The chain is built from TRBV18 and TRBJ2-7; D call uncertain. The germline V and J ends were trimmed by 2 bases and 5 bases, with 13 bases remaining between them. The CDR3 is 14 amino acids. Germline V CDR1 and CDR2: KGHSH, LQKENI. The CDR3 bases are TGTGCCAGCTCACCAATTAGGAGTAAGAACGAGCAGTACTTC. Protein product: CASSPIRSKNEQYF.

The chain recombines TRBV28 with TRBJ1-6; TRBD1 might be the D (5 bases). From germline, CDR1 is MDHEN and CDR2 SYDVKM. The ends were cut back, 1 base at V and 8 bases at J, with 15 bases in the middle. This CDR3 is built from 16 residues. As DNA, the CDR3 is TGTGCCAGCAGTTTATCTGGGACCACGTTATATTCACCCCTCCACTTT. The encoded protein is CASSLSGTTLYSPLHF.

The chain carries TRBV4-2 and TRBJ2-3; maybe TRBD2 (5 bases). There are 13 residues in the CDR3. Germline CDR1 is LGHNA and CDR2 is YNFKEQ. The ends were cut back, 6 bases at V and 6 bases at J, with 13 bases in the middle. The CDR3 DNA is TGTGCCAGCAGACCACCTAGCAAGGATACGCAGTATTTT. Translated, it gives CASRPPSKDTQYF.

The chain has TRBV4-1 and TRBJ2-5; the D gene could be TRBD1 or TRBD2 (5 bases each). The V and J ends lost 1 base and 5 bases respectively, with 14 bases between them. This CDR3 is 15 amino acids long. The germline gives CDR1 MGHRA, CDR2 YSYEKL. CDR3 sequence: CASSQVGAQLETQYF. Here the CDR3 DNA reads TGCGCCAGCAGCCAAGTCGGGGCCCAGCTGGAGACCCAGTACTTC.

CDR3 in amino acids: CASSVSTGVFQETQYF. The CDR3 region has the DNA TGTGCCAGCAGCGTTTCCACAGGGGTCTTCCAAGAGACCCAGTACTTC. The V gene is TRBV9, the J gene TRBJ2-5, with TRBD1 matching over 7 bases. Looked up from germline, CDR1 is SGDLS and CDR2 is YYNGEE. The CDR3 length is 16 residues. V gave up 2 bases and J gave up 1 base; unmatched junction bases: 8.

Here the CDR3 reads CAWSVQGGTTEAFF. The CDR3 nucleotides read TGTGCCTGGAGTGTACAGGGCGGGACCACTGAAGCTTTCTTT. The chain uses TRBV30 and TRBJ1-1, with D perhaps TRBD1 (6 bases). Germline V gene data show CDR1 as GTSNPN and CDR2 as SVGIG (reference sequence). V was shortened by 0 bases and J by 4 bases, with 12 bases between the two germline ends. The CDR3 is 14 amino acids.